A single sample gave rise to the 7 T cell receptor beta chains below, sequenced in a study of blood T cell repertoires in COVID-19 (TCRdb year 2020). Library preparation employed the immunoSEQ multiplex PCR assay. The table comes from immuneACCESS by way of TCRdb, which keeps in-frame sequences with V and J called. Part of the clones is missing from these tables; in studies checked, under half for an unresolved V gene and the rest for unknown reasons. Within this sample are under 300,000 clones, with 85% to 90% of them counted one time only. The leading ten clones occupy under 2% of the sample. The sequenced sample consisted of PBMCs or T cells enriched from blood (not recorded which). All receptors come from a woman in her 50s who had recovered from COVID-19.

The V call is TRBV5-4, the J call TRBJ2-7; 7 bases match TRBD2. Germline CDR1 is SGHNT and CDR2 is YYREEE (reference sequence). This CDR3 contains 16 residues. With 4 bases clipped from V and 4 bases from J, the junction kept 14 bases outside the gene matches. The CDR3 DNA follows: TGTGCCAGCAGCCACGGAACCGAACTAGCGACATACGAGCAGTACTTC. It encodes CASSHGTELATYEQYF.

This chain joins TRBV6-1 and TRBJ1-5; D remains ambiguous. The CDR3 consists of 14 residues. Germline-derived CDR1 and CDR2 are MNHNS and SASEGT. Trimming shortened V by 0 bases and J by 12 bases, and 15 bases separated the two germline ends. CDR3 protein: CASSEAGGRQIQHF. The DNA of the CDR3 is TGTGCCAGCAGTGAAGCCGGAGGGAGGCAGATCCAGCATTTT.

This sequence joins TRBV27 and TRBJ2-1, with TRBD2 matching 13 bases. Germline CDR1 is MNHEY and CDR2 is SMNVEV (reference sequence). The CDR3 sequence is 15 residues long. V dropped 2 bases and J dropped 8; count of bases not matched to a gene: 3. In nucleotides, the CDR3 is TGTGCCAGCAGTTTAAGGACTAGCGGGAGAGATGAGCAGTTCTTC. This sequence encodes CASSLRTSGRDEQFF.

The rearrangement uses TRBV19 and TRBJ2-7; 7 bases line up with TRBD1. The J segment lost 1 base and the V segment lost 6 bases, leaving 3 bases of the junction unmatched. Germline CDR1 is LNHDA and CDR2 is SQIVND (reference sequence). This CDR3 region has 13 residues. The CDR3 DNA reads TGTGCCAGTAGCCCGGGACAGTCCTACGAGCAGTACTTC. Translating gives CASSPGQSYEQYF.

The genes are TRBV11-2 and TRBJ2-1; 7 nucleotides align to TRBD1. There are 15 residues in the CDR3. Losses at the gene ends were 5 bases for V and 0 bases for J; bases not matched to a gene: 4. Germline loops: CDR1 SGHAT, CDR2 FQNNGV. CDR3 amino acids: CASSQGQSSYNEQFF. In DNA, the CDR3 is TGTGCCAGCAGCCAGGGACAGAGCTCCTACAATGAGCAGTTCTTC.

This chain uses TRBV5-1 with TRBJ2-7; TRBD2 matches at 9 bases. The CDR3 spans 14 residues. CDR1 is SGHRS and CDR2 is YFSETQ in the germline V gene. J lost 7 bases, V lost 1 base, and 6 bases had no gene match. The CDR3 bases are TGCGCCAGCAGCTTGCCTAGCGGGACCTCTGAGCAGTACTTC. As protein: CASSLPSGTSEQYF. Variable domain in full (rest from reference TRBV5-1 and TRBJ2-7): KAGVTQTPRYLIKTRGQQVTLSCSPISGHRSVSWYQQTPGQGLQFLFEYFSETQRNKGNFPGRFSGRQFSNSRSEMNVSTLELGDSALYLCASSLPSGTSEQYFGPGTRLTVT.

The gene calls are TRBV9 and TRBJ2-7; TRBD2 agrees at 8 bases. The trim removed 2 bases at V and 5 bases at J, leaving 9 bases unmatched. Germline loops: CDR1 SGDLS, CDR2 YYNGEE. CDR3 length: 15 residues. CDR3 region: CASSVTGTSSNEQYF. CDR3 in DNA: TGTGCCAGCAGCGTGACCGGGACTAGTTCTAACGAGCAGTACTTC. Complete variable domain (other parts from reference TRBV9 and TRBJ2-7): DSGVTQTPKHLITATGQRVTLRCSPRSGDLSVYWYQQSLDQGLQFLIQYYNGEERAKGNILERFSAQQFPDLHSELNLSSLELGDSALYFCASSVTGTSSNEQYFGPGTRLTVT.